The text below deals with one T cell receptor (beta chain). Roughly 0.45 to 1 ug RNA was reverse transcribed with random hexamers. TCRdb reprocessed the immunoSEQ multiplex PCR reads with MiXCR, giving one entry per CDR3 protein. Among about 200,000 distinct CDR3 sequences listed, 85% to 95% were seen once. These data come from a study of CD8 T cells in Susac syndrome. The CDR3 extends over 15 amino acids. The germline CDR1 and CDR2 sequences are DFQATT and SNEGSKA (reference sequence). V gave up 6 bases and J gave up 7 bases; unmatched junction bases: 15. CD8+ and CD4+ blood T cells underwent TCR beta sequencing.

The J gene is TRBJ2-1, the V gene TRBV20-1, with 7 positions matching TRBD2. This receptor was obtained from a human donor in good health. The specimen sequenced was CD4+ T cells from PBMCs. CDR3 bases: TGCAGTGCGGCGGCAGCGGGAACCCCTTGGAATGAGCAGTTCTTC. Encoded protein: CSAAAAGTPWNEQFF.